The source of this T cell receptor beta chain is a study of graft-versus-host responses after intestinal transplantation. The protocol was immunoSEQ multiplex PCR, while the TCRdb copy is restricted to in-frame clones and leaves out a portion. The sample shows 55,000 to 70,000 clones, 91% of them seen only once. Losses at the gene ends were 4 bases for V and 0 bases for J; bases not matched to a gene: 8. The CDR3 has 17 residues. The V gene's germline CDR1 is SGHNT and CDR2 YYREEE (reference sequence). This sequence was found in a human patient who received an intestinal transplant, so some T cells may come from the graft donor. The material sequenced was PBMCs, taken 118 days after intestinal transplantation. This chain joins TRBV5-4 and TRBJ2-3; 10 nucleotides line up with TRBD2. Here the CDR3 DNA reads TGTGCCAGCAGCCTTGGGCTAGCGGGAGCAAGCACAGATACGCAGTATTTT. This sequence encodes CASSLGLAGASTDTQYF. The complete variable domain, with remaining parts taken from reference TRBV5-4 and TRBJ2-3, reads ETGVTQSPTHLIKTRGQQVTLRCSSQSGHNTVSWYQQALGQGPQFIFQYYREEENGRGNFPPRFSGLQFPNYSSELNVNALELDDSALYLCASSLGLAGASTDTQYFGPGTRLTVL.